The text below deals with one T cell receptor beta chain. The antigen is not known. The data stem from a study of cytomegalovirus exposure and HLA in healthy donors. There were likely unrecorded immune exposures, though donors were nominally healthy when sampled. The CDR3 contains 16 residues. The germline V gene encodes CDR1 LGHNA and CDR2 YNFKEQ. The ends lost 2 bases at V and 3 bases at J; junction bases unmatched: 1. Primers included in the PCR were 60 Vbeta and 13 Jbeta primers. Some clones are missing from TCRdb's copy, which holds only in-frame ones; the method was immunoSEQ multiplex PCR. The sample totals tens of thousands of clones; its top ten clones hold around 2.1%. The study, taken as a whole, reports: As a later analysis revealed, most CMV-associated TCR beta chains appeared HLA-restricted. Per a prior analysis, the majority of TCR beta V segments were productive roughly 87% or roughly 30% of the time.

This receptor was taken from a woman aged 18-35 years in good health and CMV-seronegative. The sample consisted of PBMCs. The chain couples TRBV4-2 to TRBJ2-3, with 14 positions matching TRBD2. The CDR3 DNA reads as TGTGCCAGCAGCCAAAGGACTAGCGGGAGGACAGATACGCAGTATTTT. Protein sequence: CASSQRTSGRTDTQYF.